This TCR beta chain was recorded in a study of tumor-infiltrating lymphocytes in primary liver carcinoma (dated by TCRdb to about 2017). General notes on the study: Surgical resection was performed in China between late 2015 and 2016 on four or five patients with histopathologically diagnosed primary liver carcinoma. A total of around 35 specimens from 5 patients, comprising approximately 25 tumor regions, 5 adjacent noncancerous liver tissues and 5 peripheral blood samples, were covered by TCRbeta repertoire sequencing. The five patients, three men and two women aged 30 to 69 years, had hepatocellular carcinoma (four) or combined HCC and intrahepatic cholangiocarcinoma (one). The study combined TCRbeta repertoire sequencing, expression microarrays and whole-exome sequencing across five regions of each liver tumor, with adjacent normal tissue and blood. High reproducibility was observed for the technical replicate repertoires, with mean shared-clone rates roughly 0.89 and correlation coefficients above 0.98. The five patients had tumors of stage T1-T3 N0M0, with maximum diameters ranging from 4.2 to 10 cm. Each sample produced about 3.5 to 8 million productive TCRbeta reads, and read depth showed no significant difference between tissue types. General conclusions and limits of the study: Compared with blood, tumors had a significantly larger share of the repertoire taken up by the top 250 clones (p = 0.039). Repertoire overlap was higher between tumor regions (mean roughly 35%) than tumor-adjacent (around 17%) or tumor-blood (roughly 14%) pairs, consistent with antigen-driven expansion. Only the TCR beta chain was sequenced, which likely underestimates true repertoire diversity because unpaired alpha chains were not captured. Since the samples were bulk and unsorted, there was no way to compare CD4+ and CD8+ T cell repertoires. The study included only four to six patients, and the authors note findings should be validated in a larger study.

TRIzol reagent was used to extract blood RNA from unsorted whole blood, while the DNeasy Blood & Tissue kit provided the germline DNA. At the time of sampling, the patients were treatment-naive and had chronic HBV infection. Before surgery, 3 to 4.5 milliliters of peripheral blood were collected into K2EDTA tubes. Taken from cysteine to phenylalanine, the CDR3 has 15 residues. Of all the DNA, just the CDR3 is kept, 45 bases in frame from base 1. CDR1 and CDR2 were assigned from the germline V gene as SGHAT and FQNNGV. Between the V and J ends, shortened by 5 bases and 2 bases respectively, the junction contains 15 bases. Starting from 500 to 600 ng total RNA, TCRbeta-specific cDNA was produced by reverse transcription with a constant-region primer and ProtoScript II reverse transcriptase. TCRbeta libraries were built with three nested multiplex PCR rounds, a slightly modified ARM-PCR procedure. Each of the first two PCR rounds ran for about 10 cycles using multiplex TRBV1-TRBV30 forward primers together with a Cbeta reverse primer. Sample barcodes and Illumina adapters were attached in a final 25-cycle PCR using Deep VentR polymerase. Before sequencing, amplicons between 200 and 500 bp were purified from gel using a QIAquick gel extraction kit. An Illumina HiSeq 2500 was used to sequence the TCRbeta amplicons, generating 250-bp paired-end reads. The authors processed their data as follows. Trimmomatic v0.33 was used to quality-trim the reads, and FLASH v1.2.11 was used to merge paired reads so that full CDR3 sequences could be recovered. V, D and J germline segments were assigned to the rearranged TCRbeta sequences using MiGEC v1.2.1b. Clonotype statistics, along with Shannon-Wiener diversity indices, were calculated using VDJtools v1.0.0. Except for diversity analysis, only each sample's 250 most abundant clonotypes were used in subsequent analyses to reduce sampling bias. TCRdb cleaned the public reads at Q25 with fastp, built clones with MiXCR and kept in-frame beta chains. One record per CDR3 amino acid sequence lists the most common genes and DNA. It is TCRdb's table, rather than the study itself, that gives the V and J calls and clone size. This sample is represented by 150,000 to 200,000 distinct CDR3 sequences; about 60% of them were singletons. Of the sample, about 72% is held by the ten largest clones.

This clonotype was seen a few times. What this receptor recognizes is not known. Since a much larger clone is just one base distant, this may be a read error. This sequence originates from a man between 35 and 55 years old with primary liver carcinoma and hepatitis B virus infection. The sequence is built from TRBV11-2 and TRBJ1-2; tentative D gene TRBD1, with 5 bases matching. The sample was peripheral blood. The DNA reads as follows: TGTGCCAGCAGCCTCGCCCGGGGGTCGAACTATGGCTACACCTTC. Its translation reads: CASSLARGSNYGYTF.